This is a list of T cell receptor beta chains from one sample in a study of T cell clones after liver transplantation. The repertoire was sequenced with immunoSEQ multiplex PCR; TCRdb's copy has only in-frame clones and lacks some. Of about 21,000 clones listed, over 85% were seen once; the top ten hold just under 25%. Sequences were derived from CD8+ T cells from blood, sampled around 25 months after liver transplant. All receptors come from a human patient who received a liver transplant. Some T cells may trace back to the graft donor. Both conserved end residues are part of each CDR3. A D gene is named only where the DNA matches it firmly. Expanded clones are given a class, and other clones once, few, many or no size at all.

d_gene: -
abundance: -
v_gene: TRBV27
j_gene: TRBJ1-5
CDR3aa: CASSPSSGDSNQPQHF
CDR3nt: TGTGCCAGCAGCCCGTCCTCCGGGGATAGCAATCAGCCCCAGCATTTT

d_gene: TRBD2
abundance: -
v_gene: TRBV9
j_gene: TRBJ2-7
CDR3aa: CASSAKTSGRFDEQYF
CDR3nt: TGTGCCAGCAGCGCTAAGACTAGCGGGAGGTTCGACGAGCAGTACTTC

d_gene: TRBD2
abundance: -
v_gene: TRBV4-1
j_gene: TRBJ2-1
CDR3aa: CASGPSGRATNEQFF
CDR3nt: TGCGCCAGCGGTCCTAGCGGGAGGGCCACGAATGAGCAGTTCTTC

d_gene: -
abundance: -
v_gene: TRBV10-3
j_gene: TRBJ2-2
CDR3aa: CAIRAETYTGELFF
CDR3nt: TGTGCCATCAGGGCGGAGACATACACCGGGGAGCTGTTTTTT

d_gene: -
abundance: -
v_gene: TRBV2
j_gene: TRBJ1-1
CDR3aa: CASRREAEAFF
CDR3nt: TGTGCCAGCAGGAGGGAAGCTGAAGCTTTCTTT

d_gene: -
abundance: -
v_gene: TRBV28
j_gene: TRBJ2-7
CDR3aa: CASSLAPRASWQYF
CDR3nt: TGTGCCAGCAGCCTCGCCCCCCGGGCGTCCTGGCAGTACTTC

d_gene: -
abundance: -
v_gene: TRBV7-9
j_gene: TRBJ2-7
CDR3aa: CASSLADKPDEQYF
CDR3nt: TGTGCCAGCAGCTTAGCCGACAAACCGGACGAGCAGTACTTC

d_gene: -
abundance: -
v_gene: TRBV2
j_gene: TRBJ2-1
CDR3aa: CATQTGRNEQFF
CDR3nt: TGTGCCACCCAAACAGGGCGCAATGAGCAGTTCTTC

d_gene: -
abundance: medium-sized
v_gene: TRBV4-1
j_gene: TRBJ1-1
CDR3aa: CASSQGTVNTEAFF
CDR3nt: TGCGCCAGCAGCCAAGGGACAGTGAACACTGAAGCTTTCTTT

d_gene: -
abundance: -
v_gene: TRBV28
j_gene: TRBJ1-1
CDR3aa: CASSYFSSVEAFF
CDR3nt: TGTGCCAGCAGTTACTTCTCAAGCGTTGAAGCTTTCTTT

d_gene: -
abundance: -
v_gene: TRBV4-3
j_gene: TRBJ1-2
CDR3aa: CASSHGQRSYGYTF
CDR3nt: TGCGCCAGCAGCCACGGACAGAGATCCTATGGCTACACCTTC

d_gene: -
abundance: -
v_gene: TRBV7-3
j_gene: TRBJ1-5
CDR3aa: CASSPTGAGYQPQHF
CDR3nt: TGTGCCAGCAGCCCTACCGGAGCGGGCTATCAGCCCCAGCATTTT

d_gene: TRBD2
abundance: -
v_gene: TRBV7-9
j_gene: TRBJ2-1
CDR3aa: CASRSLAEVYNEQFF
CDR3nt: TGTGCCAGCAGGTCCCTAGCGGAGGTCTACAATGAGCAGTTCTTC

d_gene: -
abundance: -
v_gene: TRBV9
j_gene: TRBJ2-7
CDR3aa: CASSETLGANYEQYF
CDR3nt: TGTGCCAGCAGCGAGACCCTGGGAGCTAACTACGAGCAGTACTTC

d_gene: -
abundance: hyperexpanded
v_gene: TRBV28
j_gene: TRBJ1-1
CDR3aa: CASSPRGYDPEAFF
CDR3nt: TGTGCCAGCAGCCCGCGGGGGTATGATCCTGAAGCTTTCTTT

d_gene: TRBD2
abundance: -
v_gene: TRBV5-1
j_gene: TRBJ2-2
CDR3aa: CASSLAPGTREPGELFF
CDR3nt: TGCGCCAGCAGCTTGGCCCCCGGGACTAGAGAGCCCGGGGAGCTGTTTTTT

d_gene: TRBD1
abundance: -
v_gene: TRBV6-5
j_gene: TRBJ1-4
CDR3aa: CASSSPGQGFEKLFF
CDR3nt: TGTGCCAGCAGTAGCCCGGGACAGGGGTTCGAAAAACTGTTTTTT

d_gene: TRBD1
abundance: -
v_gene: TRBV6-5
j_gene: TRBJ2-1
CDR3aa: CASGTGAWNEQFF
CDR3nt: TGTGCCAGCGGGACAGGGGCGTGGAATGAGCAGTTCTTC

d_gene: TRBD1
abundance: -
v_gene: TRBV27
j_gene: TRBJ2-1
CDR3aa: CASSTPAGQGAPNEQFF
CDR3nt: TGTGCCAGCAGTACCCCGGCGGGACAGGGGGCGCCGAATGAGCAGTTCTTC

d_gene: TRBD1
abundance: -
v_gene: TRBV13
j_gene: TRBJ2-7
CDR3aa: CASSVPGQGAYEQYF
CDR3nt: TGTGCCAGCAGCGTCCCGGGACAGGGAGCATACGAGCAGTACTTC

d_gene: -
abundance: once
v_gene: TRBV27
j_gene: TRBJ2-7
CDR3aa: CASLSIKGEQYF
CDR3nt: TGTGCCAGCCTTTCTATAAAGGGTGAGCAGTACTTC

d_gene: -
abundance: -
v_gene: TRBV19
j_gene: TRBJ2-2
CDR3aa: CASSLVAEMGGELFF
CDR3nt: TGTGCCAGTAGCCTCGTAGCGGAGATGGGCGGGGAGCTGTTTTTT

d_gene: TRBD1
abundance: -
v_gene: TRBV27
j_gene: TRBJ1-2
CDR3aa: CASSFQGTGGSIGYTF
CDR3nt: TGTGCCAGCAGTTTCCAAGGGACAGGGGGCTCAATAGGCTACACCTTC

d_gene: -
abundance: -
v_gene: TRBV16
j_gene: TRBJ1-5
CDR3aa: CASSLTGTSNQPQHF
CDR3nt: TGTGCCAGCAGCCTCACCGGGACCTCCAATCAGCCCCAGCATTTT

d_gene: TRBD1
abundance: once
v_gene: TRBV4-1
j_gene: TRBJ1-1
CDR3aa: CASSPLGQGQSNTEAFF
CDR3nt: TGCGCCAGCAGCCCCCTGGGACAGGGACAATCTAACACTGAAGCTTTCTTT

d_gene: -
abundance: -
v_gene: TRBV4-2
j_gene: TRBJ2-7
CDR3aa: CASSPHIGSEQYF
CDR3nt: TGTGCCAGCAGCCCTCACATTGGAAGCGAGCAGTACTTC

d_gene: -
abundance: -
v_gene: TRBV9
j_gene: TRBJ2-2
CDR3aa: CATTRGGTGELFF
CDR3nt: TGTGCCACCACCAGGGGTGGGACCGGGGAGCTGTTTTTT

d_gene: -
abundance: -
v_gene: TRBV2
j_gene: TRBJ2-5
CDR3aa: CASSVGYQETQYF
CDR3nt: TGTGCCAGCAGTGTTGGTTATCAAGAGACCCAGTACTTC

d_gene: -
abundance: -
v_gene: TRBV15
j_gene: TRBJ1-4
CDR3aa: CATSREAEGGEKLFF
CDR3nt: TGTGCCACCAGCAGAGAAGCGGAGGGTGGAGAAAAACTGTTTTTT

d_gene: -
abundance: -
v_gene: TRBV16
j_gene: TRBJ2-3
CDR3aa: CASSQPDTSTDTQYF
CDR3nt: TGTGCCAGCAGCCAACCAGATACTAGCACAGATACGCAGTATTTT

d_gene: -
abundance: -
v_gene: TRBV4-1
j_gene: TRBJ1-3
CDR3aa: CASSQVAARSGNTIYF
CDR3nt: TGCGCCAGCAGCCAAGTTGCAGCCCGCTCTGGAAACACCATATATTTT

d_gene: -
abundance: -
v_gene: TRBV4-1
j_gene: TRBJ2-7
CDR3aa: CASSRRTEPKGYEQYF
CDR3nt: TGCGCCAGCAGCCGACGGACAGAACCTAAAGGGTACGAGCAGTACTTC

d_gene: TRBD1
abundance: -
v_gene: TRBV4-1
j_gene: TRBJ2-7
CDR3aa: CASSQGDRVHEQYF
CDR3nt: TGCGCCAGCAGCCAAGGGGACAGGGTCCACGAGCAGTACTTC

d_gene: -
abundance: -
v_gene: TRBV19
j_gene: TRBJ1-5
CDR3aa: CASSIDLEVYQPQHF
CDR3nt: TGTGCCAGTAGTATAGATCTGGAGGTCTATCAGCCCCAGCATTTT

d_gene: -
abundance: -
v_gene: TRBV2
j_gene: TRBJ2-7
CDR3aa: CASSVPETGPYEQYF
CDR3nt: TGTGCCAGCAGTGTTCCCGAGACAGGACCTTACGAGCAGTACTTC

d_gene: -
abundance: -
v_gene: TRBV11-3
j_gene: TRBJ2-1
CDR3aa: CASSLGGEQFF
CDR3nt: TGTGCCAGCAGCTTAGGCGGTGAGCAGTTCTTC

d_gene: TRBD1
abundance: once
v_gene: TRBV5-6
j_gene: TRBJ2-3
CDR3aa: CASSWGQGTDTQYF
CDR3nt: TGTGCCAGCAGCTGGGGACAGGGCACAGATACGCAGTATTTT

d_gene: -
abundance: -
v_gene: TRBV4-3
j_gene: TRBJ2-7
CDR3aa: CASSQGWGNYEQYF
CDR3nt: TGCGCCAGCAGCCAAGGTTGGGGGAACTACGAGCAGTACTTC

d_gene: TRBD2
abundance: -
v_gene: TRBV19
j_gene: TRBJ2-3
CDR3aa: CASSTSTSFAPRDTQYF
CDR3nt: TGTGCCAGTAGTACCTCGACTAGCTTCGCCCCGAGGGATACGCAGTATTTT

d_gene: TRBD1
abundance: -
v_gene: TRBV5-1
j_gene: TRBJ2-6
CDR3aa: CASSFDGDSVSGANVLTF
CDR3nt: TGCGCCAGCAGCTTCGATGGGGACAGCGTCTCTGGGGCCAACGTCCTGACTTTC

d_gene: -
abundance: -
v_gene: TRBV6-1
j_gene: TRBJ2-1
CDR3aa: CASTSTNEQFF
CDR3nt: TGTGCCAGCACCTCGACCAATGAGCAGTTCTTC

d_gene: -
abundance: -
v_gene: TRBV5-1
j_gene: TRBJ1-2
CDR3aa: CASSSDSNYGYTF
CDR3nt: TGCGCCAGCAGCTCGGACAGCAACTATGGCTACACCTTC

d_gene: -
abundance: -
v_gene: TRBV4-1
j_gene: TRBJ2-2
CDR3aa: CASSQDQPVGTGELFF
CDR3nt: TGCGCCAGCAGCCAAGACCAACCGGTTGGGACCGGGGAGCTGTTTTTT

d_gene: TRBD2
abundance: -
v_gene: TRBV28
j_gene: TRBJ2-3
CDR3aa: CASSPGRSSTDTQYF
CDR3nt: TGTGCCAGCAGTCCCGGGAGGTCTAGCACAGATACGCAGTATTTT

d_gene: -
abundance: -
v_gene: TRBV28
j_gene: TRBJ2-7
CDR3aa: CASSLLRRRYEQYF
CDR3nt: TGTGCCAGCAGTTTGCTGCGGCGGCGCTACGAGCAGTACTTC

d_gene: -
abundance: -
v_gene: TRBV9
j_gene: TRBJ2-7
CDR3aa: CASSVGRSSYEQYF
CDR3nt: TGTGCCAGCAGCGTAGGCAGGAGCTCCTACGAGCAGTACTTC

d_gene: -
abundance: -
v_gene: TRBV27
j_gene: TRBJ1-5
CDR3aa: CASKGGNQPQHF
CDR3nt: TGTGCCAGCAAGGGGGGCAATCAGCCCCAGCATTTT

d_gene: TRBD2
abundance: -
v_gene: TRBV4-3
j_gene: TRBJ2-1
CDR3aa: CASSQIVGLAHYNEQFF
CDR3nt: TGCGCCAGCAGCCAAATCGTCGGACTAGCCCACTACAATGAGCAGTTCTTC

d_gene: -
abundance: -
v_gene: TRBV15
j_gene: TRBJ2-1
CDR3aa: CATCESSYNEQFF
CDR3nt: TGTGCCACCTGTGAGAGCTCCTACAATGAGCAGTTCTTC

d_gene: -
abundance: -
v_gene: TRBV6-5
j_gene: TRBJ1-2
CDR3aa: CASSWGGHGYTF
CDR3nt: TGTGCCAGCAGTTGGGGGGGGCATGGCTACACCTTC

d_gene: -
abundance: -
v_gene: TRBV28
j_gene: TRBJ2-3
CDR3aa: CASRTSLAQGASDTQYF
CDR3nt: TGTGCCAGCAGAACGAGCCTAGCGCAAGGAGCATCAGATACGCAGTATTTT

d_gene: TRBD2
abundance: -
v_gene: TRBV2
j_gene: TRBJ2-3
CDR3aa: CASSAPRASGSSGRTDTQYF
CDR3nt: TGTGCCAGCAGTGCCCCCCGAGCTAGCGGGAGTTCTGGACGGACAGATACGCAGTATTTT

d_gene: -
abundance: -
v_gene: TRBV7-6
j_gene: TRBJ2-1
CDR3aa: CASSLAGNNEQFF
CDR3nt: TGTGCCAGCAGCTTGGCAGGGAACAATGAGCAGTTCTTC

d_gene: -
abundance: -
v_gene: TRBV29-1
j_gene: TRBJ1-2
CDR3aa: CSVGNQRVEYGYTF
CDR3nt: TGCAGCGTTGGAAACCAAAGGGTTGAGTATGGCTACACCTTC

d_gene: -
abundance: -
v_gene: TRBV19
j_gene: TRBJ2-7
CDR3aa: CATGGIYEQYF
CDR3nt: TGTGCCACAGGGGGGATCTACGAGCAGTACTTC

d_gene: TRBD2
abundance: -
v_gene: TRBV14
j_gene: TRBJ2-1
CDR3aa: CASSQGTSGRGNYNEQFF
CDR3nt: TGTGCCAGCAGCCAAGGAACTAGCGGGAGGGGTAACTACAATGAGCAGTTCTTC